This TCR beta chain was sequenced for a study of monozygotic twins with inflammatory bowel disease. One entry per CDR3 protein, without DNA, is what TCRdb gives after re-calling the 5' RACE reads. The sample includes 150,000 to 200,000 distinct CDR3 sequences. The germline gives CDR1 DFQATT, CDR2 SNEGSKA (reference sequence). The CDR3 runs 12 residues. This chain joins TRBV20-1 and TRBJ1-5. Sequencing was carried out using blood. This TCR derives from a human donor with ulcerative colitis or Crohn's disease, or a healthy co-twin of an affected twin (not recorded which). CDR3 loop: CSARRSSQPQHF.